The entry below describes one T cell receptor (beta chain). This clone came up a few times. Its antigen remains unidentified. Per-base qualities were not stored, and no clone one base away is much larger. These data belong to a study of control samples from healthy donors and cancer patients (dated by TCRdb to the early 2020s). Looking up the germline V gene (reference sequence) yields CDR1 DFQATT and CDR2 SNEGSKA. CDR3 length: 14 amino acids, cysteine to phenylalanine. Of the read, only the CDR3 DNA is kept; its 42 bases are in frame from base 1. Trimmed from V: 3 bases; trimmed from J: 5 bases; junction bases lacking a gene match: 7. Library construction relied on the immunoSEQ multiplex PCR assay. TCRdb re-hosts the immuneACCESS table, in-frame sequences only. Its copies lack some clones; in the studies checked, an unresolved V gene accounts for under half of them, and the cause for the rest is not known. Counted in this sample were 150,000 to 200,000 clones; 90% to 95% of them appeared once. The leading ten clones occupy 0.65% to 0.85% of the sample.

The sequence joins TRBV20-1 to TRBJ2-1, with 7 middle bases fitting TRBD2. Sequenced material: blood. This clonotype was sampled from a woman aged 25 to 39 in good health. Read as DNA, the sequence is TGCAGTGCTAGTACTAGCGCTACACACAATGAGCAGTTCTTC. Its coded protein is CSASTSATHNEQFF.